Listed here are 5 T cell receptor beta chains from one sample, sequenced in a study of T cells in localized non-small cell lung cancer. Data came from immunoSEQ multiplex PCR; TCRdb stores just in-frame clones and leaves some out. The data show around 41,000 clones, with about 88% seen just once and around 7% held by the top ten. The sample in question was peripheral blood, obtained before any cancer treatment. The receptor source for this set is a woman between 18 and 50 years old with stage III lung adenocarcinoma.

The J gene is TRBJ2-2, the V gene TRBV7-9, with TRBD2 identical over 10 bases. CDR1 SEHNR and CDR2 FQNEAQ come from the germline V gene (reference sequence). The CDR3 is 17 residues long. V trimming: 3 bases; J trimming: 3 bases; junction bases outside the gene matches: 7. The CDR3 protein is CASSFGLAVRDTGELFF. In nucleotides, the CDR3 is TGTGCCAGCAGCTTTGGACTAGCGGTCAGAGACACCGGGGAGCTGTTTTTT.

The chain couples TRBV5-1 to TRBJ1-4; D is ambiguous. The V and J ends lost 0 bases and 5 bases respectively, with 14 bases between them. The V gene's germline CDR1 is SGHRS and CDR2 YFSETQ. The CDR3 is 16 residues long. CDR3 DNA sequence: TGCGCCAGCAGCTTGGGGGTAGAAGGAGGGAATGAAAAACTGTTTTTT. Amino acid sequence: CASSLGVEGGNEKLFF.

The J gene is TRBJ2-1, the V gene TRBV25-1, with 12 positions matching TRBD2. Germline assignment: CDR1 MGHDK and CDR2 SYGVNS. This CDR3 comprises 15 residues. The V and J ends lost 4 bases and 8 bases, in that order; junction bases with no gene match: 6. The CDR3 coding sequence is TGTGCCAGCAGTGCGCTAGCGGGGGGGCCCGATGAGCAGTTCTTC. This sequence encodes CASSALAGGPDEQFF.

Here the CDR3 reads CASSALAGGGSDTQYF. DNA of the CDR3: TGTGCCAGCAGCGCCCTAGCGGGGGGGGGCTCAGATACGCAGTATTTT. V usage is TRBV9 and J usage is TRBJ2-3; 12 bases match TRBD2. The CDR3 is made up of 16 amino acids. The V and J ends lost 3 bases and 4 bases, in that order; junction bases with no gene match: 6. The germline CDR1 and CDR2 sequences are SGDLS and YYNGEE. Full variable domain (missing parts from reference TRBV9 and TRBJ2-3): DSGVTQTPKHLITATGQRVTLRCSPRSGDLSVYWYQQSLDQGLQFLIQYYNGEERAKGNILERFSAQQFPDLHSELNLSSLELGDSALYFCASSALAGGGSDTQYFGPGTRLTVL.

This chain joins TRBV5-5 and TRBJ1-1; D uncertain. This CDR3 spans 15 amino acids. Germline CDR1 reads SGHKS; CDR2 reads YYEKEE (reference sequence). The V end lost 0 bases, the J end lost 0 bases, and 9 bases lay between the germline ends. CDR3 nucleotides: TGTGCCAGCAGCTTGGTCGGGGATTTGAACACTGAAGCTTTCTTT. It translates to CASSLVGDLNTEAFF.